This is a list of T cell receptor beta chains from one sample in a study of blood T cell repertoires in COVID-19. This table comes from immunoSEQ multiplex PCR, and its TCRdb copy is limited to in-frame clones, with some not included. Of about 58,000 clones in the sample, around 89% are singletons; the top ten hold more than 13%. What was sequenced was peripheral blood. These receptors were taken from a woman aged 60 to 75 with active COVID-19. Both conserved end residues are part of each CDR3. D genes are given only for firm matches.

CASSYSRGWGNTIYF,NA,TRBV6-5,TRBJ1-3
CASIETGQHYEQYF,NA,TRBV2,TRBJ2-7
CASSLGTRVQETQYF,NA,TRBV5-1,TRBJ2-5
CASSELSEAFF,NA,TRBV2,TRBJ1-1
CASSPYIDLAGTDTQYF,TRBD2,TRBV9,TRBJ2-3
CSASTVAYEQYF,NA,TRBV20-1,TRBJ2-7
CASSGTSFSNQPQHF,NA,TRBV7-8,TRBJ1-5
CASSFRGGAGTEAFF,NA,TRBV9,TRBJ1-1
CASSLDRVYGYTF,NA,TRBV5-1,TRBJ1-2
CASSLGSGERTGELFF,NA,TRBV5-1,TRBJ2-2
CASSKDSSSPLHF,NA,TRBV5-4,TRBJ1-6
CASSEDRDNEKLFF,NA,TRBV6-1,TRBJ1-4
CASSLAKQGSYGYTF,NA,TRBV5-4,TRBJ1-2
CASSQGRGEAGGRENIQYF,TRBD2,TRBV4-2,TRBJ2-4
CSGGQGPRGAFF,TRBD1,TRBV29-1,TRBJ1-1
CASSPQGARTEAFF,TRBD1,TRBV18,TRBJ1-1
CASSPGGGADTQYF,NA,TRBV18,TRBJ2-3
CASSRLAETQYF,TRBD2,TRBV3-1/TRBV3-2,TRBJ2-5
CARRWREGETQYF,TRBD2,TRBV5-3,TRBJ2-5
CAISSGWRDTEAFF,NA,TRBV10-3,TRBJ1-1
CAWSVRRGSTEAFF,NA,TRBV30,TRBJ1-1
CASSPGTSYYNEQFF,TRBD2,TRBV13,TRBJ2-1
CAIKGAGDTEAFF,NA,TRBV10-3,TRBJ1-1
CSVRDRSQGEKLFF,TRBD1,TRBV29-1,TRBJ1-4
CASSFRSRAFF,NA,TRBV12-3/TRBV12-4,TRBJ1-1
CASSLVAGGYEQYF,TRBD1,TRBV7-8,TRBJ2-7
CASRPGNTEAFF,NA,TRBV6-5,TRBJ1-1
CASSLAAGVKLFF,NA,TRBV7-9,TRBJ1-4
CASSEYGGGPTF,NA,TRBV6-1,TRBJ1-2
CASSKQPGQGFTGELFF,TRBD1,TRBV27,TRBJ2-2
CASSGTTPDTQYF,NA,TRBV5-5,TRBJ2-3
CAWSVGGYEQYF,NA,TRBV30,TRBJ2-7
CASSFSEANTEAFF,NA,TRBV6-5,TRBJ1-1
CASRSSGGAETQYF,TRBD2,TRBV2,TRBJ2-5
CASSFQRGPRDEQFF,TRBD2,TRBV6-5,TRBJ2-1
CASSEGGTIEAFF,NA,TRBV2,TRBJ1-1
CASSLAEDTQYF,NA,TRBV5-6,TRBJ2-3
CASSIGGPGRDQETQYF,NA,TRBV19,TRBJ2-5
CASSPRLSYEQYF,NA,TRBV7-8,TRBJ2-7
CASSPDRLPKGEAFF,NA,TRBV18,TRBJ1-1
CASSLDSGRYIQYF,TRBD2,TRBV11-2,TRBJ2-4
CASSTRAGRETQYF,NA,TRBV3-1/TRBV3-2,TRBJ2-5
CASSVGLAGGPSTDTQYF,TRBD2,TRBV5-1,TRBJ2-3
CASSQERGARPDTQYF,NA,TRBV3-1/TRBV3-2,TRBJ2-3
CASSSGTGSYNEQFF,TRBD1,TRBV6-5,TRBJ2-1
CAWSLGTVSHSGNTIYF,TRBD1,TRBV30,TRBJ1-3
CSVNMGTARLAGGRRREQFF,TRBD2,TRBV29-1,TRBJ2-1
CASSLAGSKRTQYF,NA,TRBV7-2,TRBJ2-5
CASSPSGATNTQYF,TRBD2,TRBV18,TRBJ2-3
CASSLGTRAYEQYF,NA,TRBV7-2,TRBJ2-7
CASSFGLAGAETQYF,TRBD2,TRBV5-1,TRBJ2-5
CASSLSETEAFF,NA,TRBV12-3/TRBV12-4,TRBJ1-1
CASSSDTSGNTIYF,NA,TRBV6-2/TRBV6-3,TRBJ1-3
CASSPRTGDDYGYTF,TRBD1,TRBV4-2,TRBJ1-2
CASSSPSWSSYNEQFF,NA,TRBV5-4,TRBJ2-1